This T cell receptor (beta chain) was sequenced for a study of graft-versus-host responses after intestinal transplantation. Looking at the study overall: Grafts that recipients had were multivisceral, liver-intestinal, or isolated intestinal transplants. For approximately three years after anti-thymocyte globulin induction, all recipients took tacrolimus and steroids.

About this clone: Its antigen is not identified.

TCRdb's copy holds only in-frame clones and misses some; the assay was immunoSEQ multiplex PCR. The data show around 100,000 clones, over 85% seen once. Whole-study findings and limits: GvH clones turned up in recipient marrow; some had shown up first in ileum or blood. Patients with graft-donor T cell macrochimerism had high graft-versus-host to host-versus-graft clonal ratios in allografts.

The length of the CDR3 is 13 residues. In germline, CDR1 is SGHVS, CDR2 FQNEAQ. V was pared by 1 base and J by 4 bases, with 7 bases between. The chain has TRBV7-8 and TRBJ1-2; no clear D. The receptor's source is a human donor who received an intestinal transplant. This specimen consisted of unstimulated CD8+ T cells sorted from spleen or lymph node cells, obtained before intestinal transplant. The DNA of the CDR3 is TGTGCCAGCAGCTTAGAGAGCAGCTATGGCTACACCTTC. This encodes CASSLESSYGYTF.